These 2 T cell receptor beta chains came from one sample sequenced in a study of blood T cell repertoires in COVID-19. The assay was immunoSEQ multiplex PCR, and TCRdb's table has in-frame clones only and misses some. The profile covers 250,000 to 300,000 clones, with approximately 90% appearing a single time and 1% to 1.3% taken by the ten largest. Sequencing was performed on PBMCs or T cells enriched from blood (not recorded which). Receptors originate from a woman aged 30 to 39 who had recovered from COVID-19.

This chain uses TRBV5-4 with TRBJ2-5, with D maybe TRBD1 (6 bases). Germline lookup yields CDR1 SGHNT and CDR2 YYREEE (reference sequence). The V gene lost 0 bases and the J gene lost 5 bases, with 14 bases spanning the gap. The CDR3 is 15 residues long. The CDR3 reads CASSLVTGWGETQYF. The CDR3 nucleotides read TGTGCCAGCAGCTTGGTCACAGGGTGGGGGGAGACCCAGTACTTC.

The rearrangement uses TRBV18 and TRBJ1-6, with D maybe TRBD1 (6 bases). From germline, CDR1 is KGHSH and CDR2 LQKENI. CDR3 length: 15 residues. The germline V and J ends were trimmed by 3 bases and 8 bases, with 14 bases remaining between them. The DNA of the CDR3 is TGTGCCAGCTCACCCAGCGGGGGCGCGGATTCACCCCTCCACTTT. This sequence encodes CASSPSGGADSPLHF.